This TCR beta chain was obtained from a study of T cell responses to AZD1222 COVID-19 vaccine. Repertoires were generated with immunoSEQ multiplex PCR, while TCRdb's copy carries only in-frame clones and drops some. This sample yields around 150,000 clones, of which roughly 94% are seen a single time; less than 1.3% belongs to the top ten. Findings and limits, study-wide: The study sampled repertoires only after the peak T cell response. The donor cohort was predominantly white British with a female majority, and clonal diversity may have been underestimated. Spike-specific TCR breadth and depth were elevated following two AZD1222 doses.

Looked up from germline, CDR1 is MNHEY and CDR2 is SVGAGI. CDR3 length equals 13 residues. Trimming pared 6 bases from V and 2 bases from J, leaving 10 bases between. The study pooled second doses at about 4 or about 12 weeks. Concerning this clone itself: The antigen is undetermined.

The sequencing here drew on peripheral blood, taken 28 days after the second AZD1222 dose. The clonotype originates from an adult who received the AZD1222 COVID-19 vaccine. The chain carries TRBV6-5 and TRBJ1-2; D might be TRBD1 (5 bases). CDR3 DNA: TGTGCCAGCAGGCTCGGGGGAAACTATGGCTACACCTTC. Translated: CASRLGGNYGYTF.